This TCR beta chain was obtained from a study of blood T cell repertoires in COVID-19. The wider study: There were acute and convalescent COVID-19 samples, and they came from the United States, Italy and Spain. PBMCs, B-cell-depleted T cells, or T cells were the source of the cDNA or gDNA that made up the material.

Some clones are missing from TCRdb's copy, which holds only in-frame ones; the method was immunoSEQ multiplex PCR. The sample contains some 23,000 clones, roughly 80% of which appear only once. Germline CDR1 reads SGHRS; CDR2 reads YFSETQ. Between the trimmed V and J ends, which lost 2 bases and 3 bases, there was a span of 11 bases. The CDR3 totals 14 residues. Material for sequencing was peripheral blood. The rearrangement links TRBV5-1 to TRBJ1-1; possibly TRBD1 for D (6 bases). The clonotype was recovered from a woman at least 80 years old with acute or convalescent COVID-19. The CDR3 reads CASSFRGEYTEAFF. CDR3 in DNA: TGCGCCAGCAGCTTCAGGGGAGAGTACACTGAAGCTTTCTTT.